This TCR beta chain stems from a study of blood T cell repertoires in COVID-19. Methods used by the authors: Amplified reference gene primers provided the basis for estimating nucleated cell counts. This table comes from immunoSEQ multiplex PCR, and its TCRdb copy is limited to in-frame clones, with some not included. V, J and clone size derive from that table, while D and trimming were established from the DNA sequence. This repertoire shows some 260,000 clones, about 86% found once; its top ten account for under 4.5%. Recruits, aged about 18 to 89 years, lived in 24 US areas. The ends were cut back, 3 bases at V and 6 bases at J, with 14 bases in the middle. Germline CDR1 reads MNHEY; CDR2 reads SMNVEV (reference sequence). The CDR3 contains 15 residues.

The receptor comes from a young man with acute COVID-19. V is TRBV27 and J is TRBJ2-2; D not certain. The sample consisted of PBMCs or T cells enriched from blood (not recorded which). CDR3 nucleotides: TGTGCCAGCAGTTTTCAGGCAGATTACGCCGGGGAGCTGTTTTTT. Its protein is CASSFQADYAGELFF.